This is a list of T cell receptor beta chains from one sample in a study of regulatory T cells in long-lasting Graves disease. TCRdb processed the multiplex PCR reads anew with MiXCR; each CDR3 protein has one entry. The sample holds hundreds of thousands of distinct CDR3 sequences, around 16% seen once. The sample was peripheral blood mononuclear cells (PBMCs), taken at new diagnosis, from a patient treated with antithyroid drugs. These receptors were collected from a female donor with Graves disease. CDR3s include the opening cysteine and the closing phenylalanine or tryptophan. The order of the fields is clone size, J gene, V gene, D gene, CDR3 DNA, CDR3 protein. D genes are given only for firm matches. For some rows the clone size is stated as once, few or many, or as a class when expanded; others skip it.

clone size: many; J gene: TRBJ2-7; V gene: TRBV27; D gene: NA; CDR3 DNA: TGTGCCAGCAGTTTGTTCCGGGACGGGTACGAGCAGTACTTC; CDR3 protein: CASSLFRDGYEQYF
clone size: many; J gene: TRBJ2-7; V gene: TRBV20-1; D gene: NA; CDR3 DNA: TGCAGTGCTAGAGATCCAGGGTACTCCTACGAGCAGTACTTC; CDR3 protein: CSARDPGYSYEQYF
clone size: many; J gene: TRBJ2-2; V gene: TRBV2; D gene: TRBD2; CDR3 DNA: TGTGCCAGCAGGGGACTAGCGGGAGCCGTTTCCGGGGAGCTGTTTTTT; CDR3 protein: CASRGLAGAVSGELFF
clone size: NA; J gene: TRBJ1-1; V gene: TRBV20-1; D gene: NA; CDR3 DNA: TGCAGTGCTAGCTCCGGGGGCGGTAACACTGAAGCTTTCTTT; CDR3 protein: CSASSGGGNTEAFF
clone size: many; J gene: TRBJ1-1; V gene: TRBV3-1; D gene: NA; CDR3 DNA: TGTGCCAGCAGCCTCATCGGAGATGAAGCTTTCTTT; CDR3 protein: CASSLIGDEAFF
clone size: many; J gene: TRBJ2-2; V gene: TRBV3-1; D gene: NA; CDR3 DNA: TGTGCCAGCAGGGAGCGAGGCGGGGAGCTGTTTTTT; CDR3 protein: CASRERGGELFF
clone size: many; J gene: TRBJ2-7; V gene: TRBV20-1; D gene: TRBD2; CDR3 DNA: TGCAGTGCCGACCCGCGCGGGAGTTTATACGAGCAGTACTTC; CDR3 protein: CSADPRGSLYEQYF
clone size: NA; J gene: TRBJ1-5; V gene: TRBV3-1; D gene: NA; CDR3 DNA: TGTGCCAGCAGCCAAGAGGCGGGGAGCAATCAGCCCCAGCATTTT; CDR3 protein: CASSQEAGSNQPQHF
clone size: NA; J gene: TRBJ2-1; V gene: TRBV7-9; D gene: TRBD2; CDR3 DNA: TGTGCCAGCACCCCCCCGGGACTAGCGGGAGGAAATGAGCAGTTCTTC; CDR3 protein: CASTPPGLAGGNEQFF
clone size: many; J gene: TRBJ1-5; V gene: TRBV6-5; D gene: NA; CDR3 DNA: TGTGCCAGCAGTTACGGATATAGCAATCAGCCCCAGCATTTT; CDR3 protein: CASSYGYSNQPQHF
clone size: NA; J gene: TRBJ1-1; V gene: TRBV5-4; D gene: NA; CDR3 DNA: TGTGCCAGCAGCCCGGACGGCTTGAACACTGAAGCTTTCTTT; CDR3 protein: CASSPDGLNTEAFF
clone size: many; J gene: TRBJ1-3; V gene: TRBV5-1; D gene: NA; CDR3 DNA: TGCGCCAGCAGCTTCCGGATGACACTCTCTGGAAACACCATATATTTT; CDR3 protein: CASSFRMTLSGNTIYF
clone size: NA; J gene: TRBJ1-4; V gene: TRBV4-1; D gene: NA; CDR3 DNA: TGCGCCAGCAGCCCCAATGTAGGCCTGGAAGAAAAACTGTTTTTT; CDR3 protein: CASSPNVGLEEKLFF
clone size: many; J gene: TRBJ1-2; V gene: TRBV6-2/TRBV6-3; D gene: TRBD1; CDR3 DNA: TGTGCCAGCAGTTTGGGACAGGGGACTGGCTACACCTTC; CDR3 protein: CASSLGQGTGYTF
clone size: NA; J gene: TRBJ2-2; V gene: TRBV20-1; D gene: TRBD2; CDR3 DNA: TGCAGCATAGGACTAGCAAACACCGGGGAGCTGTTTTTT; CDR3 protein: CSIGLANTGELFF
clone size: many; J gene: TRBJ1-2; V gene: TRBV2; D gene: NA; CDR3 DNA: TGTGCCAGCAGTGAAGGTAACAAGCCTAACTATGGCTACACCTTC; CDR3 protein: CASSEGNKPNYGYTF
clone size: many; J gene: TRBJ2-1; V gene: TRBV29-1; D gene: TRBD2; CDR3 DNA: TGCAGCGTTGTCAAGCTAAAGCGGGAGTTTGATGAGCAGTTCTTC; CDR3 protein: CSVVKLKREFDEQFF
clone size: NA; J gene: TRBJ2-1; V gene: TRBV20-1; D gene: NA; CDR3 DNA: TGCAGTGCTAGAGAGGTAGCAAGATGGTACAATGAGCAGTTCTTC; CDR3 protein: CSAREVARWYNEQFF
clone size: many; J gene: TRBJ1-1; V gene: TRBV3-1; D gene: NA; CDR3 DNA: TGTGCCAGCAGCCAAGGTGGCCCGGTGGGGGAAGCTTTCTTT; CDR3 protein: CASSQGGPVGEAFF
clone size: few; J gene: TRBJ1-2; V gene: TRBV2; D gene: NA; CDR3 DNA: TGTGCCAGCAGTACCCTGGGGGGGCACACCTTC; CDR3 protein: CASSTLGGHTF
clone size: NA; J gene: TRBJ1-4; V gene: TRBV4-1; D gene: NA; CDR3 DNA: TGCGCCAGCAGCCAAGAGGGGCCGGGTTTGGGAAAACTGTTTTTT; CDR3 protein: CASSQEGPGLGKLFF
clone size: many; J gene: TRBJ2-3; V gene: TRBV9; D gene: TRBD2; CDR3 DNA: TGTGCCAGCAGCGTACGAAGAACTAGCGGGAGCGGGGGCACAGATACGCAGTATTTT; CDR3 protein: CASSVRRTSGSGGTDTQYF
clone size: few; J gene: TRBJ2-4; V gene: TRBV12-5; D gene: NA; CDR3 DNA: TGTGCTAGTGGTGACCGAGTTTGGGGGGACACCAAAAACATTCAGTACTTC; CDR3 protein: CASGDRVWGDTKNIQYF
clone size: many; J gene: TRBJ2-1; V gene: TRBV7-9; D gene: NA; CDR3 DNA: TGTGCCAGCAGCTTAGCTTCACACGAGCAGTTCTTC; CDR3 protein: CASSLASHEQFF